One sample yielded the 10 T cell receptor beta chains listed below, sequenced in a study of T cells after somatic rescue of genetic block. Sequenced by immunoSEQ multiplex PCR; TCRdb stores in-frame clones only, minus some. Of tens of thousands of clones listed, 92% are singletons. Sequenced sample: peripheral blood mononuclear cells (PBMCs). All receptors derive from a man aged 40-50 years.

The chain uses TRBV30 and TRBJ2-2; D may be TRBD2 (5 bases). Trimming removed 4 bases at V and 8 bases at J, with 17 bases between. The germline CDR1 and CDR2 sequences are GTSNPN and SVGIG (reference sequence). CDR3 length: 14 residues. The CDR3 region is CAWKREGRGGELFF. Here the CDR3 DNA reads TGTGCCTGGAAACGGGAAGGGAGAGGAGGGGAGCTGTTTTTT. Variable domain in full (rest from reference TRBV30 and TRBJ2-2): SQTIHQWPATLVQPVGSPLSLECTVEGTSNPNLYWYRQAAGRGLQLLFYSVGIGQISSEVPQNLSASRPQDRQFILSSKKLLLSDSGFYLCAWKREGRGGELFFGEGSRLTVL.

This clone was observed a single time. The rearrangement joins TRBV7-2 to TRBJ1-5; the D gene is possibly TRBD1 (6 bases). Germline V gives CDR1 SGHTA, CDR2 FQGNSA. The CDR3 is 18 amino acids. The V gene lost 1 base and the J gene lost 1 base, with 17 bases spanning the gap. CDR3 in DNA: TGTGCCAGCAGCTTAGTTGCTGGGGGCGCTTCGAGCAATCAGCCCCAGCATTTT. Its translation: CASSLVAGGASSNQPQHF.

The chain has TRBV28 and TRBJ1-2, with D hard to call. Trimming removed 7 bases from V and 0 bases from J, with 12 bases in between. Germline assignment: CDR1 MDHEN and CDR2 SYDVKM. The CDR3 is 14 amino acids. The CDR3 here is CASTSARSNYGYTF. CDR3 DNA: TGTGCCAGCACCTCGGCAAGATCTAACTATGGCTACACCTTC.

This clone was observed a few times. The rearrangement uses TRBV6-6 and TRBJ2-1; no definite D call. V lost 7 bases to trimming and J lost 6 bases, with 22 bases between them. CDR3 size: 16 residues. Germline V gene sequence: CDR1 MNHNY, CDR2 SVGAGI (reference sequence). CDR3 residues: CASNNFGPQPGNEQFF. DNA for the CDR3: TGTGCCAGCAATAACTTCGGACCGCAGCCGGGCAATGAGCAGTTCTTC.

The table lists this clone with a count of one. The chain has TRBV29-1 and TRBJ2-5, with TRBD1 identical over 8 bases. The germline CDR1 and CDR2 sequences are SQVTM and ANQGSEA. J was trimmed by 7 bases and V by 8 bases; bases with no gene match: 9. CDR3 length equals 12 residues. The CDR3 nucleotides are TGCAGCCTGGGACAGGACGTTGGGACCCAGTACTTC. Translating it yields CSLGQDVGTQYF.

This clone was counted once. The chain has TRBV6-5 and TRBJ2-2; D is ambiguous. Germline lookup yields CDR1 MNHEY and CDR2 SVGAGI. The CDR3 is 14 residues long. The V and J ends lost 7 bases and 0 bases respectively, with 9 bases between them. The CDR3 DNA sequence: TGTGCCAGCACCAGGAGTACGAACACCGGGGAGCTGTTTTTT. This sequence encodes CASTRSTNTGELFF.

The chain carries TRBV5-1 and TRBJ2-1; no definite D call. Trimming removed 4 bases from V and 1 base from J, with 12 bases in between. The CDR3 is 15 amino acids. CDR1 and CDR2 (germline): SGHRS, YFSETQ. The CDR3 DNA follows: TGCGCCAGCAGCCAGGACCTCGGGTCCTACAATGAGCAGTTCTTC. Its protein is CASSQDLGSYNEQFF.

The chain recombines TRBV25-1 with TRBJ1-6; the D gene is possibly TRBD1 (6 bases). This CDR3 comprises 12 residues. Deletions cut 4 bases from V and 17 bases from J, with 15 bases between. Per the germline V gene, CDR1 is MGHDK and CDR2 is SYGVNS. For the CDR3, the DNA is TGTGCCAGCAGTGGGATGTGGGGGGACATCCACTTT. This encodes CASSGMWGDIHF. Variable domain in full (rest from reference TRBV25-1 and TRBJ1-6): EADIYQTPRYLVIGTGKKITLECSQTMGHDKMYWYQQDPGMELHLIHYSYGVNSTEKGDLSSESTVSRIRTEHFPLTLESARPSHTSQYLCASSGMWGDIHFGNGTRLTVT.

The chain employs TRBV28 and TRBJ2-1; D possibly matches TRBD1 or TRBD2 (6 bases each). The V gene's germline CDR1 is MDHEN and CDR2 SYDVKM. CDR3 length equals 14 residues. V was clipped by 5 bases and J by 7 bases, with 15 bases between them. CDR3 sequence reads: CASSRVGGRNEQFF. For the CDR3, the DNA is TGTGCCAGCAGTCGGGTGGGGGGCCGGAATGAGCAGTTCTTC.

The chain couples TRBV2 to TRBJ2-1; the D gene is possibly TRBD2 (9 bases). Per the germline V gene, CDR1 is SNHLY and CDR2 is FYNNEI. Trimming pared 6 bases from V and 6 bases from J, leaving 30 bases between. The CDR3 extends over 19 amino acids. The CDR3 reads CASRGDRDRPGLASNEQFF. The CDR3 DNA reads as TGTGCCAGCAGGGGGGACCGGGACAGGCCGGGACTAGCTTCCAATGAGCAGTTCTTC.